Below, 22 T cell receptor beta chains from the same sample are listed, as sequenced in a study of blood T cell repertoires in COVID-19. Assay: immunoSEQ multiplex PCR; the TCRdb copy retains only in-frame clones and omits some. The sample records 330,000 or so clones, roughly 90% being singletons. What was sequenced was peripheral blood. The source of these receptors is a man aged 25-45 years with COVID-19, enrolled during active disease.

The chain recombines TRBV19 with TRBJ2-5; the D gene is possibly TRBD1 (5 bases). The CDR3 runs to 14 residues. CDR1 LNHDA and CDR2 SQIVND come from the germline V gene (reference sequence). V was cut by 3 bases and J by 5 bases, with 13 bases left in between. CDR3 coding DNA: TGTGCCAGTAGTATGGGGCGATATTGGGAGACCCAGTACTTC. Translation: CASSMGRYWETQYF.

The chain recombines TRBV9 with TRBJ1-3; no clear D. CDR1 SGDLS and CDR2 YYNGEE come from the germline V gene. This CDR3 is 16 amino acids long. V was pared by 0 bases and J by 0 bases, with 10 bases between. The CDR3 DNA follows: TGTGCCAGCAGCGTAGCGTCTGAGAGCTCTGGAAACACCATATATTTT. It translates to CASSVASESSGNTIYF.

This chain connects TRBV21-1 to TRBJ1-5. TRBV21-1 is shown as a pseudogene. CDR3 length: 16 residues. CDR3 loop: CASSKALKPGNQPQHF. In DNA, the CDR3 is TGTGCCAGCAGCAAAGCGCTTAAGCCGGGCAATCAGCCCCAGCATTTT.

This rearrangement joins TRBV10-1 to TRBJ1-4, with D maybe TRBD1 (5 bases). V gave up 8 bases and J gave up 8 bases, with 12 bases separating them. CDR1 is WNHNN and CDR2 is SYGVQD in the germline V gene (reference sequence). The CDR3 spans 12 residues. The CDR3 spells CASLGGGEKLFF. In nucleotides, the CDR3 is TGCGCCAGCCTGGGTGGGGGGGAAAAACTGTTTTTT.

The chain couples TRBV30 to TRBJ2-7; no reliable D call. Trimming removed 1 base at V and 2 bases at J, with 6 bases between. Germline V gene data show CDR1 as GTSNPN and CDR2 as SVGIG (reference sequence). This CDR3 spans 12 amino acids. Written as DNA, the CDR3 is TGTGCCTGGAGTGCGATAGCCTACGAGCAGTACTTC. This sequence encodes CAWSAIAYEQYF.

The J gene is TRBJ2-3, the V gene TRBV4-2, with 14 bases identical to TRBD2. Germline lookup yields CDR1 LGHNA and CDR2 YNFKEQ. The junction had 9 bases not matched to a gene; V was cut back by 1 base and J by 0 bases. This CDR3 contains 20 residues. For the CDR3, the DNA is TGTGCCAGCAGCCAAGTGACCGGGACTAGCGGGGGATCTAGCACAGATACGCAGTATTTT. Encoded protein: CASSQVTGTSGGSSTDTQYF.

This chain uses TRBV4-3 with TRBJ2-7; a possible D gene is TRBD2 (5 bases). The germline V gene encodes CDR1 LGHNA and CDR2 YSLEER. Trimming took 0 bases from V and 2 from J, leaving 17 bases between them. This CDR3 region has 17 residues. CDR3 sequence: CASSQDLEGKNPYEQYF. In nucleotides, the CDR3 is TGCGCCAGCAGCCAAGATCTTGAGGGTAAAAATCCCTACGAGCAGTACTTC.

V gene TRBV5-1 combines with J gene TRBJ2-7; 8 positions agree with TRBD2. The J segment lost 2 bases and the V segment lost 2 bases, leaving 3 bases of the junction unmatched. Germline CDR1 is SGHRS and CDR2 is YFSETQ. This CDR3 has 14 amino acids. The DNA for the CDR3 is TGCGCCAGCAGCTTACTAGCGGAAACCTACGAGCAGTACTTC. Amino acids: CASSLLAETYEQYF.

V gene TRBV11-2 combines with J gene TRBJ1-2; 10 bases are a match to TRBD1. Germline CDR1 and CDR2: SGHAT and FQNNGV. The CDR3 covers 18 residues. V lost 5 bases and J lost 3; bases outside the gene matches: 15. The chain's CDR3 is CASSPRPGQGTIYYGYTF. CDR3 DNA: TGTGCCAGCAGCCCCAGACCGGGACAGGGGACGATCTACTATGGCTACACCTTC.

The chain couples TRBV6-5 to TRBJ1-5, with D perhaps TRBD1 (6 bases). CDR3 length equals 15 residues. The V end lost 4 bases, the J end lost 5 bases, and 15 bases lay between the germline ends. The germline CDR1 and CDR2 sequences are MNHEY and SVGAGI. The DNA for the CDR3 is TGTGCCAGCAGTTCCCGGAATGCAGGGGATCAGCCCCAGCATTTT. As protein: CASSSRNAGDQPQHF.

A few counts support this clone. The chain recombines TRBV2 with TRBJ2-2, with a possible D match to TRBD2 (6 bases). Per germline, CDR1 SNHLY and CDR2 FYNNEI. CDR3 length: 13 residues. V dropped 6 bases and J dropped 3 bases, with 8 bases sitting between them. CDR3 in DNA: TGTGCCAGCAGGGAGGGGTACACCGGGGAGCTGTTTTTT. Its protein is CASREGYTGELFF.

The genes are TRBV9 and TRBJ2-7, with TRBD1 matching 7 bases. Germline-derived CDR1 and CDR2 are SGDLS and YYNGEE. V lost 2 bases to trimming and J lost 2 bases; unmatched junction nucleotides: 7. The CDR3 has 15 residues. The CDR3 DNA is TGTGCCAGCAGCGTCCAAATCGGACAGGCCTACGAGCAGTACTTC. It yields the protein CASSVQIGQAYEQYF.

The rearrangement joins TRBV25-1 to TRBJ2-3; TRBD2 matches 7 bases. Germline CDR1 MGHDK, CDR2 SYGVNS. The CDR3 has 15 amino acids. V shed 3 bases, J shed 0 bases, and the junction held 3 bases outside the gene matches. This chain's CDR3 is CASSDSGTSTDTQYF. CDR3 DNA: TGTGCCAGCAGTGACAGCGGGACTAGCACAGATACGCAGTATTTT.

The chain carries TRBV7-2 and TRBJ1-3; D is undetermined. CDR1 is SGHTA, CDR2 FQGNSA, per germline. The CDR3 extends over 15 amino acids. Trimming took 8 bases from V and 0 from J, leaving 14 bases between them. The CDR3 DNA sequence: TGTGCCAGCGAAACTACCGGAAGCTCTGGAAACACCATATATTTT. Translating gives CASETTGSSGNTIYF. Full variable domain (remainder filled in from reference TRBV7-2 and TRBJ1-3): GAGVSQSPSNKVTEKGKDVELRCDPISGHTALYWYRQSLGQGLEFLIYFQGNSAPDKSGLPSDRFSAERTGGSVSTLTIQRTQQEDSAVYLCASETTGSSGNTIYFGEGSWLTVV.

The chain has TRBV7-2 and TRBJ2-7; the match to TRBD1 covers 7 bases. The germline V gene has CDR1 SGHTA and CDR2 FQGNSA. CDR3 length equals 14 residues. Trimming took 5 bases from V and 5 from J; bases not matched to a gene: 9. CDR3 in DNA: TGTGCCAGCAGCCCGGGCCAGGGGGTAGACGAGCAGTACTTC. This sequence encodes CASSPGQGVDEQYF.

The V call is TRBV5-1, the J call TRBJ1-3; the match to TRBD1 covers 10 bases. Per germline, CDR1 SGHRS and CDR2 YFSETQ. Losses at the gene ends were 4 bases for V and 2 bases for J; bases not matched to a gene: 0. The CDR3 extends over 14 amino acids. The CDR3 loop is CASSGQGAGNTIYF. The CDR3 region has the DNA TGCGCCAGCAGCGGACAGGGGGCTGGAAACACCATATATTTT. Combining the CDR3 with reference TRBV5-1 and TRBJ1-3 gives the whole variable domain KAGVTQTPRYLIKTRGQQVTLSCSPISGHRSVSWYQQTPGQGLQFLFEYFSETQRNKGNFPGRFSGRQFSNSRSEMNVSTLELGDSALYLCASSGQGAGNTIYFGEGSWLTVV.

The rearrangement uses TRBV29-1 and TRBJ1-2, with D perhaps TRBD1 (6 bases). V lost 7 bases to trimming and J lost 6 bases, with 12 bases between them. Germline V CDR1 and CDR2: SQVTM, ANQGSEA. The CDR3 spans 11 residues. The CDR3 spells CSAEGGNGYTF. The CDR3 nucleotides read TGCAGCGCAGAGGGGGGGAATGGCTACACCTTC.

This chain joins TRBV6-5 and TRBJ2-7; D remains unclear. The ends were cut back, 0 bases at V and 0 bases at J, with 6 bases in the middle. Germline CDR1 and CDR2: MNHEY and SVGAGI. The length of the CDR3 is 14 residues. DNA of the CDR3: TGTGCCAGCAGTTACTCGACTCCCTCCTACGAGCAGTACTTC. It codes for CASSYSTPSYEQYF.

The V and J genes are TRBV12-3 or TRBV12-4 and TRBJ2-5; TRBD1 might be the D (6 bases). Trimming removed 4 bases at V and 13 bases at J, with 16 bases between. The CDR3 consists of 12 residues. This chain's CDR3 is CASSSPGQQPYF. CDR3 bases: TGTGCCAGCAGTTCCCCAGGACAGCAACCGTACTTC.

The genes are TRBV9 and TRBJ2-1, with 9 bases matching TRBD1. The germline V gene encodes CDR1 SGDLS and CDR2 YYNGEE. The J segment lost 6 bases and the V segment lost 3 bases, leaving 10 bases of the junction unmatched. This CDR3 has 16 residues. As DNA, the CDR3 is TGTGCCAGCAGCGAGCCCCGGGACAGGGTAGGCAATGAGCAGTTCTTC. This sequence encodes CASSEPRDRVGNEQFF.

This clone was recorded only once. The chain links TRBV28 to TRBJ2-4, with 11 bases lining up with TRBD1. Trimming cost V 5 bases and J 7 bases; bases outside gene matches: 13. This CDR3 has 17 residues. Germline CDR1 reads MDHEN; CDR2 reads SYDVKM. CDR3: CASSELGGQGERNIQYF. CDR3 bases: TGTGCCAGCAGTGAACTCGGGGGACAGGGGGAAAGGAACATTCAGTACTTC.

This chain uses TRBV5-8 with TRBJ1-5, with 9 bases aligning to TRBD1. V lost 4 bases to trimming and J lost 5 bases; unmatched junction nucleotides: 1. This CDR3 has 13 amino acids. Per germline, CDR1 SGHTS and CDR2 YDEGEE. This chain's CDR3 is CASSGTGYQPQHF. The CDR3, as DNA: TGTGCCAGCAGCGGGACAGGGTATCAGCCCCAGCATTTT.